This passage covers 20 T cell receptor beta chains from one sample sequenced in a study of T cells in Graves' hyperthyroidism and ophthalmopathy. There were TCR beta CDR3 regions amplified from RNA transcripts. A set of HTBI primers served as the primers for a first-round RT-PCR of the TCR CDR3. TCRdb itself ran the multiplex PCR reads through MiXCR, one entry per CDR3 protein. This table has 610,000 or so distinct CDR3 sequences, more than 45% appearing once. Sequencing used peripheral blood or thyroid tissue (not recorded which). The source is a woman aged 18 to 35 with Graves' hyperthyroidism.

With regard to this clonotype: Here the CDR3 omits its conserved ending phenylalanine or tryptophan, so a read error is the likely source. Because the CDR3's place on the DNA is in doubt, the DNA is left out and the CDR3 is given as listed by TCRdb. The chain recombines TRBV7-8 with TRBJ2-7; the D call of TRBD2 is as the table states it, not checked on the DNA. Germline CDR1 SGHVS, CDR2 FQNEAQ. The length of the CDR3 is 8 amino acids, counting both ends. CDR3 amino acids: CASRGVAG.

The chain is built from TRBV20-1 and TRBJ2-5; D remains unclear. Judging by the DNA end, TRBJ2-4 fits better; the J call may be wrong. There are 13 residues in the CDR3. Germline loops: CDR1 DFQATT, CDR2 SNEGSKA (reference sequence). The DNA of the CDR3 is TGCAGTGCCCCGTCCGTAGCCAAAAACATTCAGTACTTC. It encodes CSAPSVAKNIQYF.

In its sample, this clonotype was seen a few times. A much larger clone lies a single base off, so this may be a read error. V and J are TRBV25-1 and TRBJ2-7, with 10 positions matching TRBD2. V trimming: 6 bases; J trimming: 2 bases; junction bases outside the gene matches: 4. This CDR3 is 14 amino acids long. Germline CDR1 and CDR2: MGHDK and SYGVNS. The CDR3 loop is CASRPSGSPYEQYF. CDR3 sequence (DNA): TGTGCCAGCAGACCTAGCGGGAGCCCCTACGAGCAGTACTTC.

V is TRBV7-9 and J is TRBJ2-7; no reliable D call. The CDR3 extends over 16 amino acids. Looked up from germline, CDR1 is SEHNR and CDR2 is FQNEAQ (reference sequence). Trimming shortened V by 0 bases and J by 8 bases, and 20 bases separated the two germline ends. The CDR3 protein is CASSLALADNQPQQYF. The CDR3 nucleotides are TGTGCCAGCAGCTTAGCGCTGGCAGATAATCAGCCCCAGCAGTACTTC.

This clonotype has at least ten counts. The CDR3 coding sequence is TGTGCCAGCAGTGAAAGACAAACAGGGTATTGGTCCTACGAGCAGTACTTC. Translation: CASSERQTGYWSYEQYF. The chain carries TRBV2 and TRBJ2-7; weak D call: TRBD1 (6 bases). Trimming left V 2 bases short and J 1 base short, with 18 bases between. Germline CDR1 and CDR2: SNHLY and FYNNEI. The CDR3 sequence is 17 residues long.

This clonotype was found many times. The chain employs TRBV7-2 and TRBJ2-1, with 7 bases matching TRBD2. Per germline, CDR1 SGHTA and CDR2 FQGNSA. The V segment lost 6 bases and the J segment 4 bases; nucleotides outside the gene matches: 12. The CDR3 is made up of 16 amino acids. This chain's CDR3 is CASSLELALVYNEQFF. The DNA of the CDR3 is TGTGCCAGCAGTCTCGAACTAGCGCTCGTATACAATGAGCAGTTCTTC.

The V gene is TRBV20-1, the J gene TRBJ2-5, with a possible D match to TRBD2 (6 bases). Trimming removed 5 bases at V and 3 bases at J, with 16 bases between. This CDR3 is built from 14 residues. Germline-derived CDR1 and CDR2 are DFQATT and SNEGSKA (reference sequence). In DNA form, the CDR3 reads TGCAGTGCTCCCGCGGGTAGCGGCGAAGAGACCCAGTACTTC. This translates into CSAPAGSGEETQYF.

The chain has TRBV7-9 and TRBJ2-2, with 9 nucleotides matching TRBD2. Unmatched junction bases numbered 19, after V lost 5 bases and J lost 6 bases. The CDR3 loop spans 19 amino acids. Germline V gene lookup returns CDR1 SEHNR and CDR2 FQNEAQ (reference sequence). For the CDR3, the DNA is TGTGCCAGCAGCCTACGCCTTAGACTAGCGGAGCTCCCAGCCGGGGAGCTGTTTTTT. Translation gives CASSLRLRLAELPAGELFF.

This clonotype was detected many times. The chain combines TRBV20-1 with TRBJ2-7; 8 positions match TRBD2. The germline V gene has CDR1 DFQATT and CDR2 SNEGSKA (reference sequence). CDR3 length equals 14 residues. Germline trimming cut 4 bases from V and 5 bases from J; bases unmatched to any gene: 10. The CDR3 DNA sequence: TGCAGTGCTACCCGGGGGGGAGGTAGCCACGAGCAGTACTTC. Protein: CSATRGGGSHEQYF.

The chain joins TRBV6-2 or TRBV6-3 to TRBJ2-2; the D is unclear. The length of the CDR3 is 15 residues. The germline V gene encodes CDR1 MNHEY and CDR2 SVGEGT. Trimming removed 7 bases at V and 0 bases at J, with 12 bases between. The CDR3 is CASIPRTANTGELFF. In DNA form, the CDR3 reads TGTGCCAGCATTCCCCGGACGGCGAACACCGGGGAGCTGTTTTTT.

The CDR3 reads CAISSREENTEAFF. CDR3 bases: TGTGCCATCAGCTCACGAGAAGAGAACACTGAAGCTTTCTTT. The chain combines TRBV6-9 with TRBJ1-1; D is undetermined. Germline V lookup: CDR1 MNHGY, CDR2 SVAAGI. The CDR3 spans 14 residues. The V end was cut by 10 bases, the J end by 1 base, with 16 bases between.

The sample holds many counts of this clonotype. This sequence joins TRBV7-6 and TRBJ1-1; D is ambiguous. V lost 5 bases and J lost 5, with 12 bases in between. The CDR3 length is 13 residues. Per the germline V gene, CDR1 is SGHVS and CDR2 is FNYEAQ. The CDR3: CASSPPPATEAFF. CDR3 bases: TGTGCCAGCAGCCCCCCCCCGGCGACTGAAGCTTTCTTT.

A single count supports this clonotype. The rearrangement joins TRBV2 to TRBJ2-5, with 10 bases matching TRBD2. This CDR3 comprises 16 residues. Per germline, CDR1 SNHLY and CDR2 FYNNEI. Trimming removed 5 bases from V and 3 bases from J; junction bases left unmatched: 9. The CDR3 protein is CASSTGGGLAKETQYF. DNA of the CDR3: TGTGCCAGCAGTACAGGAGGGGGACTAGCGAAAGAGACCCAGTACTTC. The whole variable domain, filled in from reference TRBV2 and TRBJ2-5, reads EPEVTQTPSHQVTQMGQEVILRCVPISNHLYFYWYRQILGQKVEFLVSFYNNEISEKSEIFDDQFSVERPDGSNFTLKIRSTKLEDSAMYFCASSTGGGLAKETQYFGPGTRLLVL.

The chain combines TRBV24-1 with TRBJ2-5, with TRBD2 identical over 8 bases. This CDR3 spans 13 amino acids. In germline, CDR1 is KGHDR, CDR2 SFDVKD. This chain's CDR3 is CASGLGRGETQYF. CDR3 DNA: TGTGCTAGTGGTCTCGGGAGGGGAGAGACCCAGTACTTC.

The CDR3 coding sequence is TGTGCCACCGGAATCGGACAGGGGAACACCGGGGAGCTGTTTTTT. This encodes CATGIGQGNTGELFF. The chain couples TRBV15 to TRBJ2-2, with 8 bases aligning to TRBD1. The germline gives CDR1 LNHNV, CDR2 YYDKDF (reference sequence). V lost 8 bases and J lost 1; bases outside the gene matches: 6. The CDR3 consists of 15 residues.

The gene calls are TRBV2 and TRBJ2-7, with 9 nucleotides matching TRBD1. The junction had 5 bases not matched to a gene; V was cut back by 7 bases and J by 7 bases. Germline V lookup: CDR1 SNHLY, CDR2 FYNNEI. The CDR3 is made up of 12 amino acids. CDR3 nucleotide sequence: TGTGCCAGCAAACAGGGGGCAGGGGAGCAGTACTTC. It translates to CASKQGAGEQYF.

The rearrangement joins TRBV10-3 to TRBJ2-1; the D is unclear. Germline V gives CDR1 ENHRY, CDR2 SYGVKD. The ends were cut back, 2 bases at V and 9 bases at J, with 17 bases in the middle. The CDR3 consists of 15 residues. This CDR3 is CAISEMVLGGGEQFF. DNA of the CDR3: TGTGCCATCAGTGAGATGGTCCTCGGCGGTGGTGAGCAGTTCTTC.

This clonotype occurred a few times. The V and J genes are TRBV7-2 and TRBJ2-2, with no clear D. Germline assignment: CDR1 SGHTA and CDR2 FQGNSA. The germline V and J ends were trimmed by 4 bases and 6 bases, with 15 bases remaining between them. The length of the CDR3 is 15 residues. CDR3 residues: CASSSHSRLPGELFF. The DNA for the CDR3 is TGTGCCAGCAGCTCCCACAGCCGGCTACCCGGGGAGCTGTTTTTT.

At least ten counts were recorded for this clonotype. The V and J genes are TRBV7-8 and TRBJ2-7; possible D gene TRBD2, 5 bases. The CDR3 consists of 17 residues. Per germline, CDR1 SGHVS and CDR2 FQNEAQ. V lost 1 base and J 4 bases, leaving 20 bases between the germline ends. The CDR3 DNA follows: TGTGCCAGCAGCTTAGGAGTTCGTAGTGGGAGTGGGTACGAGCAGTACTTC. It translates to CASSLGVRSGSGYEQYF.

This clonotype appeared many times. The rearrangement uses TRBV20-1 and TRBJ2-5; 7 bases line up with TRBD1. The CDR3 totals 14 residues. V lost 2 bases to trimming and J lost 4 bases; unmatched junction nucleotides: 7. CDR1 and CDR2 from the germline V gene are DFQATT and SNEGSKA (reference sequence). The chain's CDR3 is CSARQGVYGETQYF. CDR3 nucleotide sequence: TGCAGTGCTAGACAGGGGGTATACGGAGAGACCCAGTACTTC.